Listed below are T cell receptor beta chains from one sample, sequenced in a study of blood T cells in healthy people across ages. Each CDR3 protein is one row after TCRdb ran MiXCR on the 5' RACE reads. The sample lists roughly 650,000 distinct CDR3 sequences, approximately 30% seen once, with over 15% in the top ten. Sequenced material: blood. These receptors were collected from a woman over 75 in good health. Each CDR3 is given with its conserved first and last residue. Each record gives: J gene, D gene, V gene, clone size, CDR3 DNA, CDR3 protein. A D gene is named only where the DNA matches it firmly. Not every row has a clone size; where given, it reads once, few, many or a size class.

>TRBJ2-1|TRBD2|TRBV6-2/TRBV6-3|.
TGTGCCAGCAGTTTTGCGGGGGGATATGAGCAGTTCTTC
CASSFAGGYEQFF
>TRBJ1-2|.|TRBV2|.
TGTGCCAGCAGTGAAGCGGCGGGGGAGGGCTATGGCTACACCTTC
CASSEAAGEGYGYTF
>TRBJ2-3|.|TRBV10-3|many
TGTGCCATCAGTGATGCGGGTAGCACAGATACGCAGTATTTT
CAISDAGSTDTQYF
>TRBJ2-1|.|TRBV20-1|.
TGCAGTGCTATGGGGCGGCACGAGCAGTTCTTC
CSAMGRHEQFF
>TRBJ1-6|TRBD1|TRBV5-1|few
TGCGCCAGCAGGGAGGGACAGGGGGAGTCACCCCTCCACTTT
CASREGQGESPLHF
>TRBJ1-4|.|TRBV6-6|.
TGTGCCAGCAGTGGGAACTTTAATGAAAAACTGTTTTTT
CASSGNFNEKLFF
>TRBJ1-1|.|TRBV3-1|few
TGTGCCAGCAGTCCCGGGGGGCCCACTGAAGCTTTCTTT
CASSPGGPTEAFF
>TRBJ2-1|.|TRBV20-1|many
TGCAGTGCTAGAGTCGCGCGGGCGGGCAATGAGCAGTTCTTC
CSARVARAGNEQFF
>TRBJ2-5|TRBD1|TRBV6-1|few
TGTGCCAGCAGTAACCGACAGGGCCGAAGTGAGCAGTACTTC
CASSNRQGRSEQYF
>TRBJ2-1|.|TRBV7-2|few
TGTGCCAGTAGCCCCAGGGGGAGCGGGGGAACCTACAATGAGCAGTTCTTC
CASSPRGSGGTYNEQFF
>TRBJ2-1|TRBD2|TRBV28|few
TGTGCCAGCAGGAACGGGGGGAGCTACAATGAGCAGTTCTTC
CASRNGGSYNEQFF
>TRBJ2-7|.|TRBV12-3/TRBV12-4|once
TGTGCCGGCAGTAGAAATTCAGCCTCCCACGAGCAGTACTTC
CAGSRNSASHEQYF
>TRBJ1-2|TRBD1|TRBV12-3/TRBV12-4|many
TGTGCCAGCAGTCCGACAGGGAGGGATGGCTATGGCTACACCTTC
CASSPTGRDGYGYTF
>TRBJ1-1|.|TRBV6-1|.
TGTGCCAGCACCGAGCCGGGCACTGAAGCTTTCTTT
CASTEPGTEAFF
>TRBJ2-7|.|TRBV27|many
TGTGCCAGCAGTTTATACGGGGGCTACGAGCAGTACTTC
CASSLYGGYEQYF
>TRBJ1-1|TRBD1|TRBV27|.
TGTGCCAGCAAACAACAGGGGAGGACTGAAGCTTTCTTT
CASKQQGRTEAFF
>TRBJ2-5|.|TRBV7-2|many
TGTGCCAGCAGCTTAGGGACTACTCAAGAGACCCAGTACTTC
CASSLGTTQETQYF
>TRBJ2-1|TRBD1|TRBV29-1|.
TGCAGCGTTGAAAGGGACAGGGCCCCAGGGGATGAGCAGTTCTTC
CSVERDRAPGDEQFF
>TRBJ1-4|.|TRBV6-1|many
TGTGCCAGCAGTGAAGCGGGGCGTACAACTAATGAAAAACTGTTTTTT
CASSEAGRTTNEKLFF
>TRBJ1-1|.|TRBV5-1|few
TGCGCCAGCCGCCCGAGCTCGGGAGAGGCTTTCTTT
CASRPSSGEAFF
>TRBJ1-1|TRBD1|TRBV29-1|few
TGCAGCGTTGGTCTTCCCAGGGGGTTCAACACTGAAGCTTTCTTT
CSVGLPRGFNTEAFF
>TRBJ2-7|.|TRBV6-5|many
TGTGCCAGCACCATGGGAATCGGGATACCGTCGTTGCAGTACTTC
CASTMGIGIPSLQYF
>TRBJ2-3|TRBD1|TRBV30|many
TGTGCCTGGAGTGTACAGGGGGCAGATACGCAGTATTTT
CAWSVQGADTQYF
>TRBJ1-4|TRBD1|TRBV4-3|.
TGCGCCAGCAGCCAAGCCCTCTATAGGCAGGGGGCGATTAATGAAAAACTGTTTTTT
CASSQALYRQGAINEKLFF
>TRBJ1-2|TRBD1|TRBV5-1|many
TGCGCCAGCAGCTCGGGACAGTCCTATGGCTACACCTTC
CASSSGQSYGYTF
>TRBJ2-7|TRBD1|TRBV5-1|many
TGCGCCAGCAGCTTGGCGGGACAGGCTCTCCACGAGCAGTACTTC
CASSLAGQALHEQYF
>TRBJ2-4|.|TRBV30|many
TGTGCCTGGAGTGATCGCAACATTCAGTACTTC
CAWSDRNIQYF
>TRBJ2-3|TRBD2|TRBV6-1|.
TGTGCCAGCTCTCAGGGGACTAGCACAGTTACGCAGTATTTT
CASSQGTSTVTQYF
>TRBJ2-7|.|TRBV20-1|.
TGCAGTGCCAAAGCGGCGGGCATCGAGCAGTACTTC
CSAKAAGIEQYF
>TRBJ2-7|TRBD1|TRBV6-1|many
TGTGCCAGCAGCCCCGTCAGGGGGCCCCTGACCGAGCAGTACTTC
CASSPVRGPLTEQYF
>TRBJ1-6|TRBD1|TRBV6-1|few
TGTGCCAGCAGTGCAGGACAGGGACCTAATAATTCACCCCTCCACTTT
CASSAGQGPNNSPLHF
>TRBJ2-2|TRBD2|TRBV5-4|.
TGTGCCAGCAGCTTCGGGGGGGGGCCCACCGGGGAGCTGTTTTTT
CASSFGGGPTGELFF
>TRBJ2-3|TRBD2|TRBV3-1|.
TGTGCCAGCAGCCAAGCACTAGCGGGGCCAGATACGCAGTATTTT
CASSQALAGPDTQYF
>TRBJ1-2|.|TRBV3-1|.
TGTGCCAGCAGCTCCCGAGGGGAACCAGGCTACACCTTC
CASSSRGEPGYTF
>TRBJ2-5|.|TRBV27|many
TGTGCCAGCAGTTTAATGGGGCCCTCGTTCGGTACCCAGTACTTC
CASSLMGPSFGTQYF
>TRBJ2-1|TRBD2|TRBV12-3/TRBV12-4|many
TGTGCCAGCAGTGCCCAAGCGGGGGGGCTGGGTGAGCAGTTCTTC
CASSAQAGGLGEQFF
>TRBJ2-3|.|TRBV13|many
TGTGCCAGCAGCTTCAGGGCTGGATCCACAGATACGCAGTATTTT
CASSFRAGSTDTQYF
>TRBJ2-7|TRBD2|TRBV7-8|few
TGTGCCAGCAGCTTAGGTGGGGGGGTACGAGGGTACAATGAGCAGTACTTC
CASSLGGGVRGYNEQYF
>TRBJ1-5|.|TRBV20-1|many
TGCAGTGCTGGACGGCTCAATCAGCCCCAGCATTTT
CSAGRLNQPQHF
>TRBJ1-2|TRBD1|TRBV5-1|.
TGCGCCAGCAGCCTGGGACAGGGGGCAGAGGGCTATGGCTACACCTTC
CASSLGQGAEGYGYTF